Shown below are 2 T cell receptor beta chains from a single sample sequenced in a study of blood T cells in healthy people across ages. A J-beta primer mix and a sample-barcoded 5' primer were used in a second PCR of roughly 7 to 12 cycles. In TCRdb, the 5' RACE reads were re-called with MiXCR into one record per CDR3 protein. The data show around 1.5 million distinct CDR3 sequences, almost 35% seen once. Material for sequencing was blood. The receptor source for this set is a woman in her thirties in good health.

This sequence joins TRBV28 and TRBJ2-1; 13 bases agree with TRBD2. CDR1 is MDHEN, CDR2 SYDVKM, per germline. The CDR3 extends over 17 amino acids. V was pared by 5 bases and J by 2 bases, with 6 bases of the junction left unmatched. CDR3 sequence: CASSHGLAGETYNEQFF. For the CDR3, the DNA is TGTGCCAGCAGTCACGGACTAGCGGGAGAGACCTACAATGAGCAGTTCTTC. Together with reference TRBV28 and TRBJ2-1, the CDR3 gives the full variable domain: DVKVTQSSRYLVKRTGEKVFLECVQDMDHENMFWYRQDPGLGLRLIYFSYDVKMKEKGDIPEGYSVSREKKERFSLILESASTNQTSMYLCASSHGLAGETYNEQFFGPGTRLTVL.

In this sample, this clonotype turned up a few times. The chain has TRBV5-1 and TRBJ2-7, with TRBD1 as a possible D gene (5 bases). The CDR3 covers 12 residues. The V end lost 10 bases, the J end lost 0 bases, and 11 bases lay between the germline ends. The germline V gene encodes CDR1 SGHRS and CDR2 YFSETQ. CDR3 coding DNA: TGCGCCCTTTCGACAGCCTCCTACGAGCAGTACTTC. This encodes CALSTASYEQYF.